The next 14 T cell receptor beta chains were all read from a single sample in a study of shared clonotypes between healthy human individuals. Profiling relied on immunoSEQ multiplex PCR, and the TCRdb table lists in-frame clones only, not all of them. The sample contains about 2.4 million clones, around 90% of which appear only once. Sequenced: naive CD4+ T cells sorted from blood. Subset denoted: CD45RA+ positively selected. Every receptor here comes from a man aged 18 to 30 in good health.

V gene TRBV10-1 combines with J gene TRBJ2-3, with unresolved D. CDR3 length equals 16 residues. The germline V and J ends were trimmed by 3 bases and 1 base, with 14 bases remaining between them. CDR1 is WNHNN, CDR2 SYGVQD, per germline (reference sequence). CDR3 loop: CASSDSGRTGTDTQYF. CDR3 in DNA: TGCGCCAGCAGTGACTCAGGTCGGACCGGCACAGATACGCAGTATTTT.

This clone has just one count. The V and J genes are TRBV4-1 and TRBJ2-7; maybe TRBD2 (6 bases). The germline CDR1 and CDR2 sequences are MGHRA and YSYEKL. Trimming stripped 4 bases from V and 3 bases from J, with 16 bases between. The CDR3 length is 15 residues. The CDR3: CASSPPGTGDYEQYF. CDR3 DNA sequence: TGCGCCAGCAGCCCGCCCGGGACTGGCGACTACGAGCAGTACTTC.

CDR3 DNA sequence: TGTGCCAGCAGCATACGGCGGACAGGATTTGGAAACACCATATATTTT. As protein: CASSIRRTGFGNTIYF. The rearrangement joins TRBV5-6 to TRBJ1-3; the match to TRBD1 covers 7 bases. The CDR3 is 16 amino acids. Germline V lookup: CDR1 SGHDT, CDR2 YYEEEE. Trimming at V came to 4 bases and at J to 3 bases, leaving 10 bases not matched to a gene.

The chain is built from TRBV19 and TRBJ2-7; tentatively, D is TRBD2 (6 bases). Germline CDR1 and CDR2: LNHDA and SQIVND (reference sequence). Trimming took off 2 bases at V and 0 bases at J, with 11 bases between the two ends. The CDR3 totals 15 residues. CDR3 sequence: CASSISREPSYEQYF. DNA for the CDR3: TGTGCCAGTAGTATATCCCGGGAGCCCTCCTACGAGCAGTACTTC.

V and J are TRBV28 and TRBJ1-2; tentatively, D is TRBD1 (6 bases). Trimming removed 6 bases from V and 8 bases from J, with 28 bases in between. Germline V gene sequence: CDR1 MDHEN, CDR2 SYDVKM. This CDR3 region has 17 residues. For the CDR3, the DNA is TGTGCCAGCAGGTGGGCCCTGGGGACATCAGGTTTTGGGGGCTACACCTTC. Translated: CASRWALGTSGFGGYTF.

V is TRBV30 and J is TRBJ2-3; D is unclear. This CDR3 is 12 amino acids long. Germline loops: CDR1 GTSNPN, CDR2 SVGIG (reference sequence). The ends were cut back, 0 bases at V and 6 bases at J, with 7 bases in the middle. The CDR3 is CAWSVVRDTQYF. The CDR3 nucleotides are TGTGCCTGGAGTGTAGTTCGGGATACGCAGTATTTT.

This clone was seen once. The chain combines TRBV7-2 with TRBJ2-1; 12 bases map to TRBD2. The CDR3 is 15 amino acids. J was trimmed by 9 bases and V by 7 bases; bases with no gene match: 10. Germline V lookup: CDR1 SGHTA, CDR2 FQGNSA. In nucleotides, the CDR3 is TGTGCCAGCATAGAGACTAGCGGGAGTGTCGGTGAGCAGTTCTTC. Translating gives CASIETSGSVGEQFF.

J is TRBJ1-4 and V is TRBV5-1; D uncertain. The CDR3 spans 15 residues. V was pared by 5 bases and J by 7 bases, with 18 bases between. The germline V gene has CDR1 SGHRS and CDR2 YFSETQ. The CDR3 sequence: CASRPTDEVGEKLFF. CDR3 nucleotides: TGCGCCAGCAGACCTACCGACGAGGTCGGTGAAAAACTGTTTTTT.

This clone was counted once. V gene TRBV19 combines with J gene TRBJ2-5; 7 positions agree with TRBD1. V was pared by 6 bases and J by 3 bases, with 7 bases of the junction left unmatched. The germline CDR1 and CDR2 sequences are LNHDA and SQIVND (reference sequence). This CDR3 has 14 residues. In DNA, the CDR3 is TGTGCCAGTAGACCGGGACAGAAGAAAGAGACCCAGTACTTC. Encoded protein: CASRPGQKKETQYF. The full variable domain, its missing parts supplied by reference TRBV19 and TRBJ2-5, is DGGITQSPKYLFRKEGQNVTLSCEQNLNHDAMYWYRQDPGQGLRLIYYSQIVNDFQKGDIAEGYSVSREKKESFPLTVTSAQKNPTAFYLCASRPGQKKETQYFGPGTRLLVL.

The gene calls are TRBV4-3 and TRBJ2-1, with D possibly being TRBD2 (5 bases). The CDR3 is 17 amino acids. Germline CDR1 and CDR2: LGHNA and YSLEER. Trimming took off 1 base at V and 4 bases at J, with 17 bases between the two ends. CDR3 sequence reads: CASSQGYSERPYNEQFF. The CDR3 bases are TGCGCCAGCAGCCAAGGGTATAGCGAGAGGCCATACAATGAGCAGTTCTTC.

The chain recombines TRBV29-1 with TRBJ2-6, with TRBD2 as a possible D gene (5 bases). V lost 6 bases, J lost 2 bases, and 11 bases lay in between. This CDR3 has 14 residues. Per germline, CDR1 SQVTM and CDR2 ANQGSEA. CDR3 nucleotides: TGCAGCGTAGCCCCCGGGGCTGGGGCCAACGTCCTGACTTTC. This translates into CSVAPGAGANVLTF.

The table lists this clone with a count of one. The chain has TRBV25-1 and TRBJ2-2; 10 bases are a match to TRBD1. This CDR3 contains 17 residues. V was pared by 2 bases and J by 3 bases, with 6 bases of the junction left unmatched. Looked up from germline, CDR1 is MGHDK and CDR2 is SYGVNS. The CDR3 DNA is TGTGCCAGCAGTGAACCAAGGGGACAGGGGTACACCGGGGAGCTGTTTTTT. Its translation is CASSEPRGQGYTGELFF.

Written as DNA, the CDR3 is TGTGCCAGCAGCCCTACCATGCCCGGTCCCTATGGCTACACCTTC. Residues: CASSPTMPGPYGYTF. This rearrangement joins TRBV5-6 to TRBJ1-2; D remains unclear. V lost 4 bases to trimming and J lost 4 bases, with 17 bases between them. CDR3 length: 15 residues. Germline assignment: CDR1 SGHDT and CDR2 YYEEEE.

CDR3 region: CASSVPGTGGSYGYTF. For the CDR3, the DNA is TGTGCCAGCAGCGTCCCAGGAACAGGGGGCTCGTATGGCTACACCTTC. This rearrangement joins TRBV9 to TRBJ1-2; TRBD1 matches 9 bases. Germline lookup yields CDR1 SGDLS and CDR2 YYNGEE. This CDR3 contains 16 residues. Trimming at V came to 2 bases and at J to 5 bases, leaving 10 bases not matched to a gene.